A single sample is the source of the 4 T cell receptor beta chains below, sequenced in a study of blood T cell repertoires in COVID-19. TCRdb's table, derived via immunoSEQ multiplex PCR, lists solely in-frame clones and lacks some. The sample lists some 200,000 clones, more than 75% occurring once. The source material was peripheral blood. These receptors came from a woman aged 40 to 50 with acute or convalescent COVID-19.

The V call is TRBV27, the J call TRBJ1-2; D possibly corresponds to TRBD1 (6 bases). The CDR3 extends over 14 amino acids. The germline V gene encodes CDR1 MNHEY and CDR2 SMNVEV (reference sequence). Trimming took 6 bases from V and 2 from J, leaving 13 bases between them. As DNA, the CDR3 is TGTGCCAGCAGCTGGGGAGGGACAAACTATGGCTACACCTTC. Its translation: CASSWGGTNYGYTF.

The chain is built from TRBV4-1 and TRBJ2-7; 10 nucleotides line up with TRBD2. The CDR3 runs to 16 residues. With V trimmed by 0 bases and J by 3 bases, 5 bases remained unmatched. Germline CDR1 and CDR2: MGHRA and YSYEKL. The CDR3 DNA is TGCGCCAGCAGCCAAGATACAACTAGCGGGATCTACGAGCAGTACTTC. Translation: CASSQDTTSGIYEQYF.

The genes are TRBV27 and TRBJ2-1, with D possibly matching TRBD2 (6 bases). Germline-derived CDR1 and CDR2 are MNHEY and SMNVEV (reference sequence). The CDR3 covers 19 residues. The V and J ends lost 1 base and 0 bases respectively, with 19 bases between them. CDR3 sequence (DNA): TGTGCCAGCAGTTTATATTTCGGGACTGGGGGGAGCTCCTACAATGAGCAGTTCTTC. It codes for CASSLYFGTGGSSYNEQFF.

The chain recombines TRBV7-9 with TRBJ1-1, with D tentatively TRBD1 (5 bases). Germline values: CDR1 SEHNR, CDR2 FQNEAQ (reference sequence). There are 15 residues in the CDR3. V lost 5 bases, J lost 5 bases, and 18 bases lay in between. The CDR3 DNA reads as TGTGCCAGCAGCCCGGGTACCGGGGGGTGGACTGAAGCTTTCTTT. Residues: CASSPGTGGWTEAFF.